Sequencing of this T cell receptor (beta chain) was carried out in a study of cytomegalovirus exposure and HLA in healthy donors. General study results and limits: Earlier results showed most TCR beta V segments being productive about 90% or about 30% of the time.

The junction had 7 bases not matched to a gene; V was cut back by 5 bases and J by 0 bases. From germline, CDR1 is MDHEN and CDR2 SYDVKM. The CDR3 sequence is 16 residues long. As regards this clone: Its antigen is currently unknown.

With 60 Vbeta and 13 Jbeta primers, the PCR was carried out. Only in-frame clones appear in the TCRdb table, and some are missing; sequencing was by immunoSEQ multiplex PCR. In the table there are about 170,000 clones, 73% of which are singletons. Specimen: PBMCs. The chain combines TRBV28 with TRBJ1-3; 7 bases line up with TRBD1. The origin of this receptor is a woman under 30 in good health and CMV-seropositive. CDR3: CASSILNRGSGNTIYF. CDR3 bases: TGTGCCAGCAGTATTTTGAACAGGGGCTCTGGAAACACCATATATTTT.